These 11 T cell receptor beta chains were all obtained from the same sample, sequenced in a study of T cell clones after liver transplantation. Sequenced by immunoSEQ multiplex PCR; TCRdb stores in-frame clones only, minus some. The sample carries roughly 100,000 clones, roughly 80% recorded once. Sample: CD4+ T cells from blood, taken before liver transplant. Source of these receptors: a human donor who received a liver transplant.

For this clone: The same CDR3 can be traced to other DNA sequences in this sample. The chain carries TRBV6-1 and TRBJ1-5, with 8 bases lining up with TRBD1. The V segment lost 6 bases and the J segment 6 bases; nucleotides outside the gene matches: 10. The CDR3 contains 15 residues. Germline V CDR1 and CDR2: MNHNS, SASEGT. The CDR3 region is CASRGTGGQGQPQHF. DNA for the CDR3: TGTGCCAGCAGGGGAACAGGGGGTCAAGGTCAGCCCCAGCATTTT.

The V and J genes are TRBV29-1 and TRBJ1-2; no clear D. The CDR3 sequence is 13 residues long. Looked up from germline, CDR1 is SQVTM and CDR2 is ANQGSEA. Trimming removed 0 bases from V and 5 bases from J, with 10 bases in between. CDR3 bases: TGCAGCGTTGAAGATGAGAGGGAGTATGGCTACACCTTC. It is translated as CSVEDEREYGYTF.

The V gene is TRBV6-1, the J gene TRBJ2-7; no definite D call. CDR1 and CDR2 (germline): MNHNS, SASEGT. This CDR3 comprises 13 residues. Trimming removed 7 bases from V and 3 bases from J, with 13 bases in between. The CDR3 loop reads CASISQPRYEQYF. The CDR3, as DNA: TGTGCCAGCATTTCGCAGCCGCGCTACGAGCAGTACTTC.

V and J are TRBV9 and TRBJ1-2; tentatively, D is TRBD1 (5 bases). The V end was cut by 0 bases, the J end by 8 bases, with 14 bases between. Germline V gene lookup returns CDR1 SGDLS and CDR2 YYNGEE. CDR3 length: 14 amino acids. The CDR3: CASSVASQGSGYTF. CDR3 DNA sequence: TGTGCCAGCAGCGTAGCATCCCAGGGCAGCGGCTACACCTTC. Variable domain in full (rest from reference TRBV9 and TRBJ1-2): DSGVTQTPKHLITATGQRVTLRCSPRSGDLSVYWYQQSLDQGLQFLIQYYNGEERAKGNILERFSAQQFPDLHSELNLSSLELGDSALYFCASSVASQGSGYTFGSGTRLTVV.

This chain joins TRBV28 and TRBJ2-5; 7 bases are a match to TRBD2. The CDR3 runs 17 residues. J lost 7 bases, V lost 4 bases, and 18 bases had no gene match. Germline V gene data show CDR1 as MDHEN and CDR2 as SYDVKM. For the CDR3, the DNA is TGTGCCAGCAGTTCGCAGAGAGCGGGGAGGCGCCGTGGGACCCAGTACTTC. This codes for CASSSQRAGRRRGTQYF. Filled out from reference TRBV28 and TRBJ2-5, the complete variable domain reads DVKVTQSSRYLVKRTGEKVFLECVQDMDHENMFWYRQDPGLGLRLIYFSYDVKMKEKGDIPEGYSVSREKKERFSLILESASTNQTSMYLCASSSQRAGRRRGTQYFGPGTRLLVL.

The rearrangement joins TRBV7-8 to TRBJ1-5; 9 positions agree with TRBD1. This CDR3 contains 14 residues. CDR1 SGHVS and CDR2 FQNEAQ come from the germline V gene. V gave up 5 bases and J gave up 6 bases; unmatched junction bases: 5. CDR3 residues: CASSPGTGTQPQHF. Here the CDR3 DNA reads TGTGCCAGCAGCCCCGGGACAGGGACTCAGCCCCAGCATTTT.

CDR3 amino acids: CASSGGGLAATDTQYF. DNA for the CDR3: TGTGCCAGCAGCGGGGGTGGGCTAGCGGCGACAGATACGCAGTATTTT. This chain connects TRBV7-2 to TRBJ2-3, with TRBD2 identical over 7 bases. Germline CDR1 SGHTA, CDR2 FQGNSA. This CDR3 comprises 16 residues. V lost 5 bases and J lost 3; bases outside the gene matches: 11.

The chain carries TRBV18 and TRBJ2-1, with D perhaps matching TRBD2 (6 bases). CDR3 length: 15 residues. Deletions cut 4 bases from V and 9 bases from J, with 19 bases between. The germline V gene encodes CDR1 KGHSH and CDR2 LQKENI. The CDR3 sequence: CASSLIIPGAAEQFF. The CDR3 DNA is TGTGCCAGCTCACTAATTATCCCGGGAGCCGCTGAGCAGTTCTTC. Filled out from reference TRBV18 and TRBJ2-1, the complete variable domain reads NAGVMQNPRHLVRRRGQEARLRCSPMKGHSHVYWYRQLPEEGLKFMVYLQKENIIDESGMPKERFSAEFPKEGPSILRIQQVVRGDSAAYFCASSLIIPGAAEQFFGPGTRLTVL.

The chain is built from TRBV6-1 and TRBJ2-2, with D possibly TRBD2 on 7 matching bases. Per the germline V gene, CDR1 is MNHNS and CDR2 is SASEGT. V was trimmed by 7 bases and J by 4 bases, leaving 16 bases between them. This CDR3 has 15 amino acids. The CDR3, as DNA: TGTGCCAGCATTTGGGGGGGGCGAGGCACCGGGGAGCTGTTTTTT. Translating gives CASIWGGRGTGELFF.

This chain connects TRBV27 to TRBJ1-6, with 7 bases identical to TRBD1. Per the germline V gene, CDR1 is MNHEY and CDR2 is SMNVEV (reference sequence). V gave up 6 bases and J gave up 7 bases; unmatched junction bases: 15. This CDR3 region has 17 residues. The CDR3 DNA is TGTGCCAGCAGGACCACCAGGACAGGCTTAAGGAATTCACCCCTCCACTTT. Translated: CASRTTRTGLRNSPLHF.

The rearrangement joins TRBV18 to TRBJ1-2, with 7 bases that match TRBD1. CDR3 length: 16 residues. V lost 5 bases to trimming and J lost 3 bases; unmatched junction nucleotides: 12. CDR1 KGHSH and CDR2 LQKENI come from the germline V gene. The CDR3 nucleotides read TGTGCCAGCTCAATTTCTACAGGGGCGGTGGACTATGGCTACACCTTC. Translated: CASSISTGAVDYGYTF.